This is a list of T cell receptor beta chains from one sample in a study of OX40 agonist ivuxolimab in advanced cancers. Here immunoSEQ multiplex PCR was the method, and the copy in TCRdb shows in-frame clones only, minus some. The profile shows 90,000 or so clones, about 90% of them singletons. Sequencing used CD4+ or CD8+ T cells sorted from blood, obtained in a trial of the OX40 agonist ivuxolimab. These receptors were obtained from an adult with an advanced solid tumor such as melanoma, head and neck, liver or kidney cancer. Both conserved end residues are trimmed from each CDR3. Clone size is given for some rows only: seen once, a few or many times, or a class if the clone is expanded.

medium-sized	TRBV28	ASSLEVTEAF
once	TRBV30	AWNLPGGGETQY
NA	TRBV19	ASSPGTPYGYT
NA	TRBV18	ASSPLDAENTEAF
NA	TRBV10-3	AISRTENTEAF
NA	TRBV6-5	ASLKGRTYGYT
NA	TRBV2	ASSSRDSYGYT
once	TRBV7-2	ASSFGQGGRSPLH
NA	TRBV7-8	ASSPLRLRRGYT
NA	TRBV12-5	ASGLGISYNEQF